A single sample is the source of the 27 T cell receptor beta chains below, sequenced in a study of blood T cells in healthy people across ages. A second about 7 to 11 cycle PCR used barcoded and J-beta primers. TCRdb reanalysed the 5' RACE reads using MiXCR and keeps one entry per CDR3 protein. The data contain 600,000 to 1,000,000 distinct CDR3 sequences, about three fifths of them seen just once; the ten biggest clones take up 20% to 25%. Sequencing was performed on blood. Receptors originate from a man aged 25-45 years in good health.

The V gene is TRBV10-1, the J gene TRBJ2-7; TRBD1 might be the D (5 bases). The ends were cut back, 10 bases at V and 0 bases at J, with 19 bases in the middle. Per germline, CDR1 WNHNN and CDR2 SYGVQD (reference sequence). The CDR3 length is 15 residues. In DNA form, the CDR3 reads TGCGCCAATTACTCGGACACCACGAGCTCCTACGAGCAGTACTTC. It specifies CANYSDTTSSYEQYF.

This rearrangement joins TRBV6-1 to TRBJ2-1, with D possibly being TRBD2 (6 bases). Trimming shortened V by 6 bases and J by 4 bases, and 13 bases separated the two germline ends. The germline V gene encodes CDR1 MNHNS and CDR2 SASEGT. This CDR3 has 14 residues. The CDR3 DNA reads TGTGCCAGCAGGATACTAGCAGGGTACAATGAGCAGTTCTTC. This encodes CASRILAGYNEQFF.

The chain employs TRBV5-1 and TRBJ2-5; the D gene is possibly TRBD2 (6 bases). The DNA end lines up better with TRBJ2-7; the J call may be wrong. The CDR3 consists of 14 residues. Germline V lookup: CDR1 SGHRS, CDR2 YFSETQ. The CDR3 DNA sequence: TGCGCCAGCAGCTTGGGGGACTTATCCTACGAGCAGTACTTC. This encodes CASSLGDLSYEQYF.

This chain uses TRBV7-9 with TRBJ2-1; D is undetermined. CDR1 and CDR2 from the germline V gene are SEHNR and FQNEAQ (reference sequence). The CDR3 totals 16 residues. V lost 5 bases to trimming and J lost 6 bases, with 20 bases between them. CDR3 in DNA: TGTGCCAGCAGCGTACCGACACTCCTAAAACCCAATGAGCAGTTCTTC. This encodes CASSVPTLLKPNEQFF.

This clonotype was detected once. This sequence joins TRBV20-1 and TRBJ2-5; D possibly corresponds to TRBD2 (5 bases). Between the trimmed V and J ends, which lost 3 bases and 5 bases, there was a span of 10 bases. CDR1 DFQATT and CDR2 SNEGSKA come from the germline V gene (reference sequence). CDR3 length equals 12 residues. In DNA form, the CDR3 reads TGCAGTGCTAGGGGAGAAAGTGAGACCCAGTACTTC. Residues: CSARGESETQYF.

The CDR3 reads CASRPSFSGEKLFF. The CDR3 DNA follows: TGTGCCAGCAGGCCGTCCTTTTCGGGAGAAAAACTGTTTTTT. The V gene is TRBV6-5, the J gene TRBJ1-4; D is unclear. V was trimmed by 6 bases and J by 8 bases, leaving 16 bases between them. Germline CDR1 MNHEY, CDR2 SVGAGI. The CDR3 contains 14 residues.

V is TRBV12-3 or TRBV12-4 and J is TRBJ1-5; D unclear. V dropped 1 base and J dropped 0 bases, with 10 bases sitting between them. The CDR3 loop spans 16 amino acids. The CDR3 DNA is TGTGCCAGCAGTTTAGAAGGAAGCTATAGCAATCAGCCCCAGCATTTT. Translating gives CASSLEGSYSNQPQHF.

This chain uses TRBV5-1 with TRBJ2-7; the D gene is possibly TRBD2 (5 bases). Between the trimmed V and J ends, which lost 0 bases and 0 bases, there was a span of 13 bases. The CDR3 extends over 16 amino acids. Germline V lookup: CDR1 SGHRS, CDR2 YFSETQ. CDR3: CASSLGPVGSSYEQYF. The CDR3 coding sequence is TGCGCCAGCAGCTTGGGCCCAGTGGGGAGCTCCTACGAGCAGTACTTC. Based on the CDR3 plus reference TRBV5-1 and TRBJ2-7, the full variable domain is KAGVTQTPRYLIKTRGQQVTLSCSPISGHRSVSWYQQTPGQGLQFLFEYFSETQRNKGNFPGRFSGRQFSNSRSEMNVSTLELGDSALYLCASSLGPVGSSYEQYFGPGTRLTVT.

The J gene is TRBJ1-1, the V gene TRBV12-3 or TRBV12-4; no definite D call. The V end was cut by 2 bases, the J end by 11 bases, with 15 bases between. This CDR3 contains 13 residues. The CDR3 DNA is TGTGCCAGCAGTTTATTATCGCGGGGAGGTGCTTTCTTT. It codes for CASSLLSRGGAFF.

The chain carries TRBV9 and TRBJ2-7, with 7 nucleotides matching TRBD1. The V gene end was trimmed by 4 bases and the J gene end by 5 bases; junction bases not matched to a gene: 6. Germline assignment: CDR1 SGDLS and CDR2 YYNGEE. The CDR3 contains 13 residues. The CDR3 region has the DNA TGTGCCAGCAGCACAGGGGCGATCCACGAGCAGTACTTC. It translates to CASSTGAIHEQYF.

This chain uses TRBV4-1 with TRBJ2-5, with a tentative D call TRBD2 (6 bases). The V gene's germline CDR1 is MGHRA and CDR2 YSYEKL. The CDR3 spans 13 residues. V was cut by 7 bases and J by 11 bases, with 20 bases left in between. The DNA for the CDR3 is TGCGCCAGCACAGGACTAAACAAGGATGAGCAGTACTTC. Translating gives CASTGLNKDEQYF.

In this sample, this clonotype turned up a few times. The chain recombines TRBV20-1 with TRBJ1-5; the D gene is possibly TRBD1 (6 bases). This CDR3 is 14 amino acids long. With 1 base removed from V and 3 bases from J, the gap between germline ends came to 10 bases. The germline gives CDR1 DFQATT, CDR2 SNEGSKA (reference sequence). The CDR3: CSARGGQNNQPQHF. The CDR3 DNA follows: TGCAGTGCTAGAGGGGGGCAGAACAATCAGCCCCAGCATTTT.

The table lists this clonotype with a few counts. The rearrangement links TRBV4-3 to TRBJ2-5; D may be TRBD1 or TRBD2 (5 bases each). The end of the DNA aligns better with TRBJ2-7, so the J call may be wrong. The germline gives CDR1 LGHNA, CDR2 YSLEER. This CDR3 has 14 amino acids. CDR3 sequence (DNA): TGCGCCAGCAGCCCCCGGGACGGTCTCTACGAGCAGTACTTC. The encoded protein is CASSPRDGLYEQYF.

The gene calls are TRBV20-1 and TRBJ1-6; the match to TRBD1 covers 9 bases. Germline CDR1 and CDR2: DFQATT and SNEGSKA (reference sequence). Unmatched junction bases numbered 12, after V lost 5 bases and J lost 7 bases. This CDR3 is 16 amino acids long. The CDR3 protein is CSAGRWGGQGNSPLHF. Here the CDR3 DNA reads TGCAGTGCTGGCCGTTGGGGGGGACAGGGAAATTCACCCCTCCACTTT.

The chain links TRBV10-3 to TRBJ2-5; no definite D call. The ends were cut back, 6 bases at V and 0 bases at J, with 8 bases in the middle. The CDR3 covers 13 residues. Germline-derived CDR1 and CDR2 are ENHRY and SYGVKD. The CDR3 nucleotides read TGTGCCATCAGAGGACGGGACCAAGAGACCCAGTACTTC. Translated: CAIRGRDQETQYF.

V gene TRBV12-3 or TRBV12-4 combines with J gene TRBJ2-3; D is undetermined. Trimming removed 2 bases at V and 6 bases at J, with 6 bases between. This CDR3 has 12 residues. The CDR3 DNA reads as TGTGCCAGCAGTTTAATCTCGGATACGCAGTATTTT. Translated: CASSLISDTQYF.

This chain links TRBV7-2 with TRBJ2-7, with a weak D call TRBD2 (5 bases). Trimming shortened V by 1 base and J by 9 bases, and 13 bases separated the two germline ends. CDR1 and CDR2 (germline): SGHTA, FQGNSA. CDR3 size: 13 residues. The CDR3 DNA is TGTGCCAGCAGCTTAGGCACCCAAGGAGGGCAGTACTTC. It encodes CASSLGTQGGQYF.

This chain links TRBV7-9 with TRBJ1-1, with 7 bases that match TRBD1. Germline V lookup: CDR1 SEHNR, CDR2 FQNEAQ (reference sequence). CDR3 length: 17 amino acids. Trimming removed 3 bases from V and 1 base from J; junction bases left unmatched: 11. The CDR3 sequence is CASSFDRVGFENTEAFF. For the CDR3, the DNA is TGTGCCAGCAGCTTTGACAGGGTTGGTTTCGAGAACACTGAAGCTTTCTTT. The full variable domain, its missing parts supplied by reference TRBV7-9 and TRBJ1-1, is DTGVSQNPRHKITKRGQNVTFRCDPISEHNRLYWYRQTLGQGPEFLTYFQNEAQLEKSRLLSDRFSAERPKGSFSTLEIQRTEQGDSAMYLCASSFDRVGFENTEAFFGQGTRLTVV.

The J gene is TRBJ2-5, the V gene TRBV20-1; D might be TRBD2 (7 bases). Trimming removed 6 bases at V and 3 bases at J, with 20 bases between. The CDR3 sequence is 15 residues long. Germline lookup yields CDR1 DFQATT and CDR2 SNEGSKA (reference sequence). The CDR3 coding sequence is TGCAGTGCCCGAGAAGGGGGGGCAGGCAAAGAGACCCAGTACTTC. Its protein product is CSAREGGAGKETQYF.

This clonotype was observed a few times. The chain is built from TRBV29-1 and TRBJ2-6; 7 nucleotides match TRBD1. Germline assignment: CDR1 SQVTM and CDR2 ANQGSEA. V lost 5 bases, J lost 4 bases, and 11 bases stayed unmatched. The CDR3 has 16 residues. CDR3 nucleotides: TGCAGCGTTATCATCGTTGACAGGGTCGGGGCCAACGTCCTGACTTTC. It is translated as CSVIIVDRVGANVLTF. Variable domain in full (rest from reference TRBV29-1 and TRBJ2-6): SAVISQKPSRDICQRGTSLTIQCQVDSQVTMMFWYRQQPGQSLTLIATANQGSEATYESGFVIDKFPISRPNLTFSTLTVSNMSPEDSSIYLCSVIIVDRVGANVLTFGAGSRLTVL.

This clonotype turned up a few times. V is TRBV5-4 and J is TRBJ2-5; 9 nucleotides agree with TRBD1. The trim removed 4 bases at V and 5 bases at J, leaving 9 bases unmatched. In germline, CDR1 is SGHNT, CDR2 YYREEE (reference sequence). The CDR3 loop spans 15 amino acids. The CDR3: CASSPTGGIGETQYF. The CDR3 coding sequence is TGTGCCAGCAGCCCTACAGGGGGCATAGGGGAGACCCAGTACTTC.

The gene calls are TRBV29-1 and TRBJ2-5; no clear D. The DNA end is more similar to TRBJ2-7, so the J call may be wrong. Per germline, CDR1 SQVTM and CDR2 ANQGSEA. CDR3 length equals 12 residues. DNA of the CDR3: TGCAGCGTTCGTCCGGCTGCCGACGAGCAGTACTTC. Encoded protein: CSVRPAADEQYF.

This clonotype appeared many times. The CDR3 sequence is CASSQGQGDNSPLHF. DNA for the CDR3: TGTGCCAGCAGCCAAGGACAGGGAGATAATTCACCCCTCCACTTT. The chain recombines TRBV4-2 with TRBJ1-6, with 7 bases matching TRBD1. V lost 1 base to trimming and J lost 5 bases; unmatched junction nucleotides: 2. The CDR3 totals 15 residues. The germline gives CDR1 LGHNA, CDR2 YNFKEQ.

This clonotype occurred a few times. The V call is TRBV12-3 or TRBV12-4, the J call TRBJ2-4; D remains ambiguous. The last part of the DNA fits TRBJ2-5 better; the J call may be wrong. The CDR3 sequence is 15 residues long. The CDR3 region has the DNA TGTGCCAGCAGTCAGACCAACGGGCCCACGGAGACCCAGTACTTC. It is translated as CASSQTNGPTETQYF.

This chain links TRBV30 with TRBJ2-7, with D perhaps matching TRBD2 (6 bases). Trimming stripped 6 bases from V and 3 bases from J, with 9 bases between. In germline, CDR1 is GTSNPN, CDR2 SVGIG (reference sequence). This CDR3 comprises 11 residues. The CDR3 DNA is TGTGCCTGCACCGGGGGCTACGAGCAGTACTTC. Translation gives CACTGGYEQYF.

The chain uses TRBV7-8 and TRBJ2-5, with TRBD1 identical over 9 bases. CDR1 and CDR2 from the germline V gene are SGHVS and FQNEAQ. V was pared by 5 bases and J by 5 bases, with 9 bases of the junction left unmatched. This CDR3 contains 15 residues. CDR3 residues: CASSALGQGGETQYF. Written as DNA, the CDR3 is TGTGCCAGCAGCGCCTTGGGACAGGGTGGCGAGACCCAGTACTTC.

V is TRBV6-4 and J is TRBJ2-3, with a possible D match to TRBD1 (6 bases). Germline CDR1 is MRHNA and CDR2 is SNTAGT. V dropped 3 bases and J dropped 0 bases, with 10 bases sitting between them. The CDR3 has 15 amino acids. CDR3 in DNA: TGTGCCAGCAGTGAACAGGGTGGGAGCACAGATACGCAGTATTTT. It specifies CASSEQGGSTDTQYF.